The 20 T cell receptor beta chains listed next were all sequenced from one sample in a study of multiple sclerosis patients with progressive multifocal leukoencephalopathy. Profiling relied on immunoSEQ multiplex PCR, and the TCRdb table lists in-frame clones only, not all of them. The sample carries roughly 28,000 clones, 88% recorded once. Time point reported: before natalizumab initiation. Input material: PBMCs. Every receptor here comes from a human donor with multiple sclerosis.

The chain recombines TRBV28 with TRBJ2-7; TRBD1 agrees at 8 bases. Germline-derived CDR1 and CDR2 are MDHEN and SYDVKM. V gave up 4 bases and J gave up 7 bases; unmatched junction bases: 9. CDR3 length: 14 residues. The CDR3 bases are TGTGCCAGCAGTTCGACAGGGGTCTGGTGGGAGCAGTACTTC. The encoded protein is CASSSTGVWWEQYF. Full variable domain (rest looked up from reference TRBV28 and TRBJ2-7): DVKVTQSSRYLVKRTGEKVFLECVQDMDHENMFWYRQDPGLGLRLIYFSYDVKMKEKGDIPEGYSVSREKKERFSLILESASTNQTSMYLCASSSTGVWWEQYFGPGTRLTVT.

V usage is TRBV29-1 and J usage is TRBJ2-6; D possibly corresponds to TRBD1 (6 bases). CDR3 size: 16 residues. Trimming left V 6 bases short and J 0 bases short, with 15 bases between. Per the germline V gene, CDR1 is SQVTM and CDR2 is ANQGSEA. The chain's CDR3 is CSVSRDIDSGANVLTF. In nucleotides, the CDR3 is TGCAGCGTCTCCCGGGACATTGACTCTGGGGCCAACGTCCTGACTTTC.

The chain carries TRBV27 and TRBJ1-4, with TRBD1 identical over 7 bases. This CDR3 comprises 14 residues. V shed 6 bases and J 7 bases; nucleotides not matched to a gene: 8. Germline V gene lookup returns CDR1 MNHEY and CDR2 SMNVEV (reference sequence). CDR3 in DNA: TGTGCCAGCAGGGTGACAGGGCTGCGTGAAAAACTGTTTTTT. Residues: CASRVTGLREKLFF.

The V gene is TRBV6-1, the J gene TRBJ1-3; 8 bases are shared with TRBD1. The CDR3 consists of 14 residues. Germline V CDR1 and CDR2: MNHNS, SASEGT. Germline trimming cut 6 bases from V and 8 bases from J; bases unmatched to any gene: 9. DNA of the CDR3: TGTGCCAGCAGGCCAGGACAGGGAGGATACACCATATATTTT. It is translated as CASRPGQGGYTIYF.

The rearrangement links TRBV25-1 to TRBJ1-4; D is unclear. CDR1 and CDR2 from the germline V gene are MGHDK and SYGVNS. The CDR3 totals 17 residues. V was shortened by 1 base and J by 4 bases, with 16 bases between the two germline ends. CDR3 loop: CASSESARRPGNEKLFF. The CDR3 DNA follows: TGTGCCAGCAGTGAATCCGCCAGGCGGCCGGGTAATGAAAAACTGTTTTTT.

The chain recombines TRBV16 with TRBJ1-1; D remains ambiguous. The CDR3 loop spans 14 amino acids. Trimming stripped 1 base from V and 0 bases from J, with 6 bases between. The V gene's germline CDR1 is KGHSY and CDR2 FQNENV. The CDR3 sequence is CASSQLRMNTEAFF. The CDR3 region has the DNA TGTGCCAGCAGCCAATTGAGGATGAACACTGAAGCTTTCTTT.

The chain links TRBV28 to TRBJ1-5; 7 positions match TRBD1. The germline V gene has CDR1 MDHEN and CDR2 SYDVKM. CDR3 length: 18 residues. With V trimmed by 7 bases and J by 0 bases, 15 bases remained unmatched. The DNA for the CDR3 is TGTGCCAGCACCCCAGGGGGGTATGCCGATTATAGCAATCAGCCCCAGCATTTT. Its translation is CASTPGGYADYSNQPQHF.

The chain links TRBV4-2 to TRBJ2-7, with D perhaps matching TRBD1 or TRBD2 (5 bases each). V was trimmed by 1 base and J by 3 bases, leaving 13 bases between them. CDR1 and CDR2 (germline): LGHNA, YNFKEQ. The CDR3 is 15 residues long. Written as DNA, the CDR3 is TGTGCCAGCAGCCAAGGGGGGATCAAACACTACGAGCAGTACTTC. Residues: CASSQGGIKHYEQYF.

This clone was counted a single time. This sequence joins TRBV4-1 and TRBJ2-5; TRBD2 matches 10 bases. Germline V gene data show CDR1 as MGHRA and CDR2 as YSYEKL. The junction had 8 bases not matched to a gene; V was cut back by 4 bases and J by 3 bases. There are 16 residues in the CDR3. CDR3 residues: CASSPSRTSGKETQYF. As DNA, the CDR3 is TGCGCCAGCAGCCCCTCGCGGACTAGCGGCAAAGAGACCCAGTACTTC.

The gene calls are TRBV4-3 and TRBJ2-1; the D is unclear. Looked up from germline, CDR1 is LGHNA and CDR2 is YSLEER. The CDR3 is 12 residues long. Trimming pared 0 bases from V and 7 bases from J, leaving 4 bases between. CDR3 residues: CASSQDVNEQFF. The CDR3 DNA is TGCGCCAGCAGCCAAGATGTTAATGAGCAGTTCTTC.

This chain uses TRBV27 with TRBJ2-3; D not certain. Germline V gives CDR1 MNHEY, CDR2 SMNVEV (reference sequence). This CDR3 has 16 amino acids. Deletions cut 6 bases from V and 0 bases from J, with 16 bases between. The CDR3 DNA reads as TGTGCCAGCAGCACCCAAGCTACGGGTAGCACAGATACGCAGTATTTT. Protein sequence: CASSTQATGSTDTQYF.

The chain couples TRBV6-1 to TRBJ2-1; 12 nucleotides line up with TRBD2. Unmatched junction bases numbered 4, after V lost 4 bases and J lost 6 bases. Germline V gene data show CDR1 as MNHNS and CDR2 as SASEGT. The CDR3 is 15 residues long. This CDR3 is CASSVTSGGANEQFF. The CDR3, as DNA: TGTGCCAGCAGTGTGACTAGCGGGGGTGCCAATGAGCAGTTCTTC.

V gene TRBV10-3 combines with J gene TRBJ2-3, with D tentatively TRBD1 or TRBD2 (5 bases each). The CDR3 spans 13 residues. CDR1 and CDR2 (germline): ENHRY, SYGVKD. V was cut by 0 bases and J by 8 bases, with 9 bases left in between. DNA for the CDR3: TGTGCCATCAGTGAGTCGGGGACCGTTACGCAGTATTTT. Its translation: CAISESGTVTQYF.

The chain uses TRBV6-6 and TRBJ1-6; 8 positions match TRBD1. CDR3 length: 13 residues. V trimming: 7 bases; J trimming: 9 bases; junction bases outside the gene matches: 5. Germline V gives CDR1 MNHNY, CDR2 SVGAGI (reference sequence). CDR3 amino acids: CASKGQASSPLHF. The CDR3 coding sequence is TGTGCCAGCAAGGGACAGGCCAGTTCACCCCTCCACTTT.

The chain employs TRBV7-2 and TRBJ2-6; no clear D. The CDR3 totals 16 residues. Germline lookup yields CDR1 SGHTA and CDR2 FQGNSA. Trimming took 0 bases from V and 0 from J, leaving 6 bases between them. CDR3 sequence: CASSLAVGSGANVLTF. DNA for the CDR3: TGTGCCAGCAGCTTAGCGGTGGGCTCTGGGGCCAACGTCCTGACTTTC.

The chain recombines TRBV28 with TRBJ2-7, with D perhaps matching TRBD2 (5 bases). With 8 bases removed from V and 2 bases from J, the gap between germline ends came to 7 bases. In germline, CDR1 is MDHEN, CDR2 SYDVKM. The CDR3 covers 11 residues. DNA of the CDR3: TGTGCCAGCGGACTGGCCTACGAGCAGTACTTC. The encoded protein is CASGLAYEQYF. The complete variable domain, with remaining parts taken from reference TRBV28 and TRBJ2-7, reads DVKVTQSSRYLVKRTGEKVFLECVQDMDHENMFWYRQDPGLGLRLIYFSYDVKMKEKGDIPEGYSVSREKKERFSLILESASTNQTSMYLCASGLAYEQYFGPGTRLTVT.

This chain joins TRBV6-5 and TRBJ1-2, with D unclear. The CDR3 has 14 amino acids. V gave up 5 bases and J gave up 2 bases, with 12 bases separating them. Germline V lookup: CDR1 MNHEY, CDR2 SVGAGI. The CDR3 nucleotides read TGTGCCAGCAGTGAAGTTGTCACCAACTATGGCTACACCTTC. The encoded protein is CASSEVVTNYGYTF.

This chain links TRBV18 with TRBJ2-2; D is undetermined. The V and J ends lost 2 bases and 6 bases respectively, with 10 bases between them. The CDR3 consists of 14 residues. Germline V gives CDR1 KGHSH, CDR2 LQKENI. In DNA form, the CDR3 reads TGTGCCAGCTCACCAATAGCAGGACCCGGGGAGCTGTTTTTT. It codes for CASSPIAGPGELFF.

This clone was found once. The chain carries TRBV6-4 and TRBJ1-1; 8 bases align to TRBD1. The CDR3 contains 16 residues. The germline CDR1 and CDR2 sequences are MRHNA and SNTAGT. J was trimmed by 1 base and V by 6 bases; bases with no gene match: 10. This CDR3 reads CASRNLPGQENTEAFF. The CDR3 DNA reads TGTGCCAGCAGAAATCTCCCGGGACAGGAGAACACTGAAGCTTTCTTT.

This clone was seen just once. This chain joins TRBV4-3 and TRBJ2-1; 8 nucleotides agree with TRBD2. The CDR3 contains 16 residues. With V trimmed by 0 bases and J by 0 bases, 1 base remained unmatched. The germline V gene has CDR1 LGHNA and CDR2 YSLEER. The chain's CDR3 is CASSQDRGGSYNEQFF. Written as DNA, the CDR3 is TGCGCCAGCAGCCAAGATCGGGGGGGCTCCTACAATGAGCAGTTCTTC.